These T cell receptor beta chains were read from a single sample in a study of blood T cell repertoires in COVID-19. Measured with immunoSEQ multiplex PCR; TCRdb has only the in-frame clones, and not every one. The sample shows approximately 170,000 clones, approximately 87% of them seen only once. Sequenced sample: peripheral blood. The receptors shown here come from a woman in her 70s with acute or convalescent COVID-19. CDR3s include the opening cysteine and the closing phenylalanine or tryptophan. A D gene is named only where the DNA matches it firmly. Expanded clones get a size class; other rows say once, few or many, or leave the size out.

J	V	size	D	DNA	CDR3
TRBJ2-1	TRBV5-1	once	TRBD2	TGCGCCAGCAGCTTGGTACAGCGGGAGTTTAATTACAATGAGCAGTTCTTC	CASSLVQREFNYNEQFF
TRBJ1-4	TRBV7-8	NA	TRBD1	TGTGCCAGCAGCCCCAGGGGGCGCCGGGATGAAAAACTGTTTTTT	CASSPRGRRDEKLFF
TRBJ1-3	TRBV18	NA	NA	TGTGCCAGCTCACCCTGGGACTCAAGCTCTGGAAACACCATATATTTT	CASSPWDSSSGNTIYF
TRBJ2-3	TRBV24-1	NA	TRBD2	TGTGCCACCAGTGATACACTGGCGGGAGCGGGCACAGATACGCAGTATTTT	CATSDTLAGAGTDTQYF
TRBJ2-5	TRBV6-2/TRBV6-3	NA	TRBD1	TGTGCCAGCAGTACAGGGACAGGGGAGGCAGAGACCCAGTACTTC	CASSTGTGEAETQYF
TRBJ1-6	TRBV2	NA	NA	TGTGCCAGCAGCGACCCGGGACACTATAATTCACCCCTCCACTTT	CASSDPGHYNSPLHF
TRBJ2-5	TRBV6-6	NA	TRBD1	TGTGCCAGCAGACTCGGGACAGCCCGGGGAGAGACCCAGTACTTC	CASRLGTARGETQYF
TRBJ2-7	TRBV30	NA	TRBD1	TGTGCCTGGAGCGACCAGGGACAGGTTACGAACTACGAGCAGTACTTC	CAWSDQGQVTNYEQYF
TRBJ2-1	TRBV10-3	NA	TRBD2	TGTGCCATCGGACCGACCTTAGGGAGCGGGAGCGGGAATGAGCAGTTCTTC	CAIGPTLGSGSGNEQFF
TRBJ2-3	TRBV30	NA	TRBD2	TGTGCCTGGACTAGCGGAAACACAGATACGCAGTATTTT	CAWTSGNTDTQYF
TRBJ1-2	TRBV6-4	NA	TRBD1	TGTGCCAGCAGTGCTGACGGACAGGGCTATGGCTACACCTTC	CASSADGQGYGYTF
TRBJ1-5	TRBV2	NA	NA	TGTGCCAGCAGTACCGACAGCTGGAATCAGCCCCAGCATTTT	CASSTDSWNQPQHF
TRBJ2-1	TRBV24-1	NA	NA	TGTGCCACCAGTGCCGTAGACGGGAGCCGCTCCTACAATGAGCAGTTCTTC	CATSAVDGSRSYNEQFF
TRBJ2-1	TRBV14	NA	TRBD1	TGTGCCAGCAGCCATAAACGCCGGGACAGGGTCTCCTACAATGAGCAGTTCTTC	CASSHKRRDRVSYNEQFF
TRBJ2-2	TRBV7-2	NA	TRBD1	TGTGCCAGCAGCCGCACCGACAGGGGGCTGGGTACCGGGGAGCTGTTTTTT	CASSRTDRGLGTGELFF
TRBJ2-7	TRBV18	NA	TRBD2	TGTGCCAGCTCACCCGTTGGGGGGGAGGTTGGCGAGCAGTACTTC	CASSPVGGEVGEQYF
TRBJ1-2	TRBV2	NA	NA	TGTGCCAGCAGCGTCGGGTTATATGGCTACACCTTC	CASSVGLYGYTF
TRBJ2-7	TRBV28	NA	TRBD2	TGTGCCAGCATCAAGACTAGCGGGGGTGCCTACGAGCAGTACTTC	CASIKTSGGAYEQYF
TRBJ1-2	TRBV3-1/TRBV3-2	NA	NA	TGTGCCAGCAGCCAAGGCGGCCACTATGGCTACACCTTC	CASSQGGHYGYTF
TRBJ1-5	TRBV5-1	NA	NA	TGCGCCAGCAGTATTTCAGGGGATAGCAATCAGCCCCAGCATTTT	CASSISGDSNQPQHF
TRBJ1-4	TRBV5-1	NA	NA	TGCGCCAGCAGCAAAGACCGGGGAATCGCGAATGAAAAACTGTTTTTT	CASSKDRGIANEKLFF
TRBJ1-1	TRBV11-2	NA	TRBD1	TGTGCCAGCCAGCGGGACAGGGCAATGAGCACTGAAGCTTTCTTT	CASQRDRAMSTEAFF
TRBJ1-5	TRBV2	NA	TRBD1	TGTGCCAGCAGTGGGGACCCAATACAGGGGGCGGTTCGGATGAGCAATCAGCCCCAGCATTTT	CASSGDPIQGAVRMSNQPQHF
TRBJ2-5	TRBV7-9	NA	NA	TGTGCCAGCAGCTTTGACAACGGCGGGCGTGGTCAAGAGACCCAGTACTTC	CASSFDNGGRGQETQYF
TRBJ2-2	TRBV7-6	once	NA	TGTGCCAGCAGCTCCCTCGGGACTGCGGTCACCGGGGAGCTGTTTTTT	CASSSLGTAVTGELFF
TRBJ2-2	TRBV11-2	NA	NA	TGTGCCAGCAGACCTGGTCTAAGCACCGGGGAGCTGTTTTTT	CASRPGLSTGELFF
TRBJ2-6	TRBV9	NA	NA	TGTGCCAGCAGCGAGAGCGCTGGGGCCAACGTCCTGACTTTC	CASSESAGANVLTF
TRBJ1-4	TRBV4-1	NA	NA	TGCGCCAGCAGCCAAGATCAACACAGGGTTGAAAAACTGTTTTTT	CASSQDQHRVEKLFF
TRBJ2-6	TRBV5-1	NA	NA	TGCGCCAGCAGCTTGGGACAGGTCTCTGGGGCCAACGTCCTGACTTTC	CASSLGQVSGANVLTF
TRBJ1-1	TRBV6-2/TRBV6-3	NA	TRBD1	TGTGCCAGCAGTTACGGAAGGGGATGGGACAGTCTTGAAGCTTTCTTT	CASSYGRGWDSLEAFF
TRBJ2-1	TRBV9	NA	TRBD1	TGTGCCAGCACCCTCGGGACAGGGCCCTCCTACAATGAGCAGTTCTTC	CASTLGTGPSYNEQFF
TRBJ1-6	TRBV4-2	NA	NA	TGTGCCAGCAGCCAAGACCTTTCACCCCTCCACTTT	CASSQDLSPLHF
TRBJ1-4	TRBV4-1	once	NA	TGCGCCAGCAGCCAACGAGAGGGAACCGAAGGGGAAAAACTGTTTTTT	CASSQREGTEGEKLFF
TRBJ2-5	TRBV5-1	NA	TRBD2	TGCGCCAGCAGCTTAACTAGCGGGGGAGGCCCGGAGACCCAGTACTTC	CASSLTSGGGPETQYF
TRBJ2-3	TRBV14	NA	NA	TGTGCCAGCAGCCGCCCTAAGAAGGTCGCGGGGAGTTGGGGCACAGATACGCAGTATTTT	CASSRPKKVAGSWGTDTQYF